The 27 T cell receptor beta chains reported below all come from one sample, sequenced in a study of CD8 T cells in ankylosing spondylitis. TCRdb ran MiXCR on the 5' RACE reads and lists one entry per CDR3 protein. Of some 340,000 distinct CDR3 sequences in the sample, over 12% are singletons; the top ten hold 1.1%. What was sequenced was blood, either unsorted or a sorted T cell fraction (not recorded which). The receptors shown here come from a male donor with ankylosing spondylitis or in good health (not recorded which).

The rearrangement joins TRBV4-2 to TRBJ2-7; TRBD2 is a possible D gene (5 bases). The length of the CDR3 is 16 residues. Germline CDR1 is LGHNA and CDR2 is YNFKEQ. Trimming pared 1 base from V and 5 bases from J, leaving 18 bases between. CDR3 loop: CASSQAHTPRENEQYF. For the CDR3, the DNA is TGTGCCAGCAGCCAAGCTCATACCCCGAGGGAAAACGAGCAGTACTTC.

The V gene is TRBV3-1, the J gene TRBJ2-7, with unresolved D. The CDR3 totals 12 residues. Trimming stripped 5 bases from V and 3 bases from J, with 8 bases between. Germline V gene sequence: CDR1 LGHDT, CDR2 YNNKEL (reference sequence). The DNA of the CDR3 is TGTGCCAGCAGCTATTCCGACTACGAGCAGTACTTC. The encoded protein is CASSYSDYEQYF.

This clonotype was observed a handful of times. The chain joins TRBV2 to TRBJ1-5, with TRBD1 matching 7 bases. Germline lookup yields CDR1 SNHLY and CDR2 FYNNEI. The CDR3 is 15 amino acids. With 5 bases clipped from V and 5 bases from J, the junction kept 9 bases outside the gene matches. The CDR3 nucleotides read TGTGCCAGCAGTCCGACAGGGCCAAGGTATCAGCCCCAGCATTTT. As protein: CASSPTGPRYQPQHF.

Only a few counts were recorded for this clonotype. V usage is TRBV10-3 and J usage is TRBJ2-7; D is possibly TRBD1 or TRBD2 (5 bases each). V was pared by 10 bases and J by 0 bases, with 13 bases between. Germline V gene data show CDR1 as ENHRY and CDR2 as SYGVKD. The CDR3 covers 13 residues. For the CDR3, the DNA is TGTGCCACCGGGACGGAGAGCTCCTACGAGCAGTACTTC. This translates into CATGTESSYEQYF.

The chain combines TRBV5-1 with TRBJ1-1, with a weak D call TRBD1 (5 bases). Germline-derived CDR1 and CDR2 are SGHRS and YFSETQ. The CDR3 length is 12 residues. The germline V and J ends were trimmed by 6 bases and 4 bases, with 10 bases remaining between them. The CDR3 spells CASTPGGTEAFF. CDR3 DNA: TGCGCCAGCACCCCCGGGGGCACTGAAGCTTTCTTT.

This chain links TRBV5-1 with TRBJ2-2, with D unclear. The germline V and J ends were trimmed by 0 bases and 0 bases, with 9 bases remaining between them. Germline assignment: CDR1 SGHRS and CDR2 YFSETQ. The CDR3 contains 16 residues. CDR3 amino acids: CASSLAPGSNTGELFF. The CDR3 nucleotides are TGCGCCAGCAGCTTGGCTCCAGGATCGAACACCGGGGAGCTGTTTTTT.

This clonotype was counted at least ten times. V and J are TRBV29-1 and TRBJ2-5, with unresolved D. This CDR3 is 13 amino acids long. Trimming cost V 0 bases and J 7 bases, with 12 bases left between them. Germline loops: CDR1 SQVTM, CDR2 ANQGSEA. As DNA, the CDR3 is TGCAGCGTTGAAGAATCGACATTCCCGACCCAGTACTTC. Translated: CSVEESTFPTQYF.

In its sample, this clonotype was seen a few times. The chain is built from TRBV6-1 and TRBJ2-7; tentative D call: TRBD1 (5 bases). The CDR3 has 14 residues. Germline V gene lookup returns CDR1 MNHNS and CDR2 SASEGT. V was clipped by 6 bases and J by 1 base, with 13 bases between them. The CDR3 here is CASRRLGRSYEQYF. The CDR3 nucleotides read TGTGCCAGCAGGCGACTGGGGCGGTCCTACGAGCAGTACTTC.

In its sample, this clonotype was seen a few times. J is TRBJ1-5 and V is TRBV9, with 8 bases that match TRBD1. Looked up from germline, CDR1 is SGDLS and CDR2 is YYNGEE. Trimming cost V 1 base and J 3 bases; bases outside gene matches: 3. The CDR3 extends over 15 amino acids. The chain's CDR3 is CASSVSGQVNQPQHF. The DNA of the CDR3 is TGTGCCAGCAGCGTATCGGGACAGGTCAATCAGCCCCAGCATTTT.

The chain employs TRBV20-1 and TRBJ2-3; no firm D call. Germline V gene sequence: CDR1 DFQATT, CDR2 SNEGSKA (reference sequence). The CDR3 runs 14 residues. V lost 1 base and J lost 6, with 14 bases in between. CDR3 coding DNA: TGCAGTGCTAGAGCAGAATTCCCTCGCGATACGCAGTATTTT. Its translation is CSARAEFPRDTQYF.

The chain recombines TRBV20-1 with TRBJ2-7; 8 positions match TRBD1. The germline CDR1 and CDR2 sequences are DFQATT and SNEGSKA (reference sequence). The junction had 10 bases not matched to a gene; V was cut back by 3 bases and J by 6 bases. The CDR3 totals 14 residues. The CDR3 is CSARGGQGWVEQYF. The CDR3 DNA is TGCAGTGCTAGGGGCGGACAGGGATGGGTCGAGCAGTACTTC.

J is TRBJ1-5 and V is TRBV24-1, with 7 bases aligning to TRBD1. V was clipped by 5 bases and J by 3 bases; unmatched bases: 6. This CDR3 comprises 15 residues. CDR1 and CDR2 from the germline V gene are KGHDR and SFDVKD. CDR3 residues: CATSVPGTDNQPQHF. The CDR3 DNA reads TGTGCCACCAGTGTCCCCGGGACAGACAATCAGCCCCAGCATTTT.

CDR3 nucleotide sequence: TGTGCCAGCAAGAGTCAGGGGGATCTCACAGATACGCAGTATTTT. It translates to CASKSQGDLTDTQYF. This rearrangement joins TRBV5-4 to TRBJ2-3, with 7 bases identical to TRBD1. The ends lost 6 bases at V and 2 bases at J; junction bases unmatched: 9. Germline V gene sequence: CDR1 SGHNT, CDR2 YYREEE (reference sequence). This CDR3 comprises 15 residues.

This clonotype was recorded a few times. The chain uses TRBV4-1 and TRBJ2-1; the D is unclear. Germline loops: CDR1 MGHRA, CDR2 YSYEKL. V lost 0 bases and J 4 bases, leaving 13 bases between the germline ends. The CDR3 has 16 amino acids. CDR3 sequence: CASSQELGSRYNEQFF. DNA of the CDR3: TGCGCCAGCAGCCAAGAGCTAGGCTCTCGTTACAATGAGCAGTTCTTC.

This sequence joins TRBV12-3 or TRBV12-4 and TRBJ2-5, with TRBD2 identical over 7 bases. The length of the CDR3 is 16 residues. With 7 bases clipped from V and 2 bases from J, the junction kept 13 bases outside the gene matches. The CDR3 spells CASTLGAGIRQETQYF. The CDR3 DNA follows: TGTGCCAGCACCCTAGGAGCGGGGATTAGACAAGAGACCCAGTACTTC.

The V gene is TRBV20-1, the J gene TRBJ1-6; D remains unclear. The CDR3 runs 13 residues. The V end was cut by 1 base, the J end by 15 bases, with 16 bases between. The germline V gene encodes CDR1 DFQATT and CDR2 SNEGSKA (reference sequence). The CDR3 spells CSARGRADRYLHF. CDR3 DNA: TGCAGTGCTAGAGGACGGGCAGATCGCTACCTCCACTTT.

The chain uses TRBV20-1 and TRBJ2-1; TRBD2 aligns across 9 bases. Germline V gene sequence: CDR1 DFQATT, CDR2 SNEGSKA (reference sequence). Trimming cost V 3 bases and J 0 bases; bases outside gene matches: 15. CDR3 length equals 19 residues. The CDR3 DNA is TGCAGTGCTAGCAAGTCGGCGGGAGGGACTCTGAGCTCCTACAATGAGCAGTTCTTC. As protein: CSASKSAGGTLSSYNEQFF.

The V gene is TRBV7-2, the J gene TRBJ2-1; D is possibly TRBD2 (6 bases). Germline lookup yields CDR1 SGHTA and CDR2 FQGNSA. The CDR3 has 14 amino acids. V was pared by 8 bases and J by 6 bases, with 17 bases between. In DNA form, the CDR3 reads TGTGCCAGCCTGGGGGAGGCGGGGATCAATGAGCAGTTCTTC. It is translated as CASLGEAGINEQFF.

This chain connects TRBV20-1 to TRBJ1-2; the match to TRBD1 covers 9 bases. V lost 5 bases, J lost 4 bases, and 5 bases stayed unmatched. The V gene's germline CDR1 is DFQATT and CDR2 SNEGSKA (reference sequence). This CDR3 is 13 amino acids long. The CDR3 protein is CSAYDRGVYGYTF. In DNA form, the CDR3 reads TGCAGTGCTTATGACAGGGGGGTCTATGGCTACACCTTC.

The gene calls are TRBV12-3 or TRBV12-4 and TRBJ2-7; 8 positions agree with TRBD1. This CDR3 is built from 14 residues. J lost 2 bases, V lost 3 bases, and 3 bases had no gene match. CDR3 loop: CASSLGRGPYEQYF. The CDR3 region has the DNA TGTGCCAGCAGTTTGGGCAGGGGGCCCTACGAGCAGTACTTC.

CDR3 bases: TGTGCCAGCAGCCAAGAAGGTAGCACGAACACTGAAGCTTTCTTT. Its translation: CASSQEGSTNTEAFF. This rearrangement joins TRBV4-2 to TRBJ1-1; D is unresolved. The V end lost 0 bases, the J end lost 1 base, and 9 bases lay between the germline ends. In germline, CDR1 is LGHNA, CDR2 YNFKEQ. The CDR3 is 15 amino acids.

CDR3 coding DNA: TGCAGTGCTTCTCAGACAAGCCCTAACTATGGCTACACCTTC. As protein: CSASQTSPNYGYTF. The gene calls are TRBV20-1 and TRBJ1-2; D not certain. This CDR3 has 14 amino acids. Trimming pared 5 bases from V and 0 bases from J, leaving 13 bases between. CDR1 and CDR2 (germline): DFQATT, SNEGSKA (reference sequence).

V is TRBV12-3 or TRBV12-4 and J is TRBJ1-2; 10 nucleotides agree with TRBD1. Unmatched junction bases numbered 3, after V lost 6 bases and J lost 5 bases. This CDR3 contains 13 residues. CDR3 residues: CASRPDRGYGYTF. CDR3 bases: TGTGCCAGCAGACCGGACAGGGGGTATGGCTACACCTTC.

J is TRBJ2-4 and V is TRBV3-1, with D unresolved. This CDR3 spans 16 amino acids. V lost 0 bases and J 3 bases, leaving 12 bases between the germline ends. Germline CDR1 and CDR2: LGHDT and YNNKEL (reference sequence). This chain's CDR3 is CASSQEDWTRKNIQYF. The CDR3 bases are TGTGCCAGCAGCCAAGAGGATTGGACGCGCAAAAACATTCAGTACTTC.

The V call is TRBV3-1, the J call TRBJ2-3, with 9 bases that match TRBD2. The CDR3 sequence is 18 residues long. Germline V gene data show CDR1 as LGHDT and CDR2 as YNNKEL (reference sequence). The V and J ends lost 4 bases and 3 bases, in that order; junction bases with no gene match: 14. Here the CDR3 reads CASSPHTSGYIGTDTQYF. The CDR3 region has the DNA TGTGCCAGCAGCCCCCACACTAGCGGGTACATAGGGACAGATACGCAGTATTTT.

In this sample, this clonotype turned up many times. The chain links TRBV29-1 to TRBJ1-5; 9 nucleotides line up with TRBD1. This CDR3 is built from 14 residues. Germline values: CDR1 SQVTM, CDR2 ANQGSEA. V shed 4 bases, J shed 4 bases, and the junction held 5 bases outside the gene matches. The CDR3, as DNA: TGCAGCGTTGCCCGGGACAGGGATAATCAGCCCCAGCATTTT. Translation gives CSVARDRDNQPQHF.

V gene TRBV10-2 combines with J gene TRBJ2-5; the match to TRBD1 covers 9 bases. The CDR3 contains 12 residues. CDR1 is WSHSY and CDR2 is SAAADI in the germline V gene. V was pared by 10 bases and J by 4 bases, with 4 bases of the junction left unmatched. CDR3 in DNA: TGCGCCACAGGACAGGGGAGAGAGACCCAGTACTTC. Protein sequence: CATGQGRETQYF.